This TCR beta chain was sequenced for a study of T-cell memory formation after mild COVID-19. Study as a whole: The TCR clusters were mostly specific to one donor.

Per germline, CDR1 DFQATT and CDR2 SNEGSKA (reference sequence). Unmatched junction bases numbered 7, after V lost 4 bases and J lost 2 bases. This CDR3 spans 16 amino acids. Study outcomes and limitations: Whereas later expanders leaned CD4+, clones contracting day 15 to 85 showed a balanced CD4/CD8 makeup. For contracting clones, CD4+ ones sat mainly in CM and EM, CD8+ in EMRA.

Constant-segment primers served in 5'RACE that generated TCR alpha and TCR beta cDNA libraries bearing sample barcodes and UMIs. MiXCR, run by TCRdb on the 5' RACE reads, gives a single entry per CDR3 protein. Of about 240,000 distinct CDR3 sequences listed, approximately 9% were seen once; the top ten hold under 25%. This clonotype was found a few times. The antigen is undetermined. The chain couples TRBV20-1 to TRBJ2-5, with 13 positions matching TRBD2. This sequence originates from a man between 18 and 29 years old who had mild COVID-19 (a few samples of this study predate the infection). Cell type and time point are not known. Input material: PBMCs or a T cell subset sorted from them (not recorded which). The CDR3 loop is CSANPTSGGWQETQYF. In DNA, the CDR3 is TGCAGTGCTAACCCGACTAGCGGGGGGTGGCAAGAGACCCAGTACTTC.